The 22 T cell receptor beta chains below were found in one sample sequenced in a study of spatial heterogeneity in lung cancer. Findings and limits, study-wide: Higher tumor mutation counts went along with higher counts of expanded intratumoral alpha and beta TCRs.

TCRdb used MiXCR to reprocess the 5' RACE reads, holding one entry per CDR3 protein. There are 700 to 750 distinct CDR3 sequences in the sample; 30% to 50% occur only once, and about 27% lies in the top ten. No antigen is known for these receptors. Documented time point: sample taken at primary tumor resection. The specimen was lung tumor tissue, collected at surgery. Receptors originate from a male donor with early-stage non-small cell lung cancer.

This clonotype is medium-sized by share. This beta chain turned up in a library designed for alpha chains; as an off-target read, its abundance says little. The chain has TRBV4-1 and TRBJ2-3; TRBD2 agrees at 8 bases. The junction had 10 bases not matched to a gene; V was cut back by 0 bases and J by 8 bases. CDR3 length: 16 residues. CDR1 and CDR2 (germline): MGHRA, YSYEKL. CDR3 bases: TGCGCCAGCAGCCAAGATCCGGGACTAGTGGCTCTTACGCAGTATTTT. Translating it yields CASSQDPGLVALTQYF.

Note on this clonotype: This beta chain was picked up by a library intended for alpha chains and is off target, so its count carries little meaning. The chain couples TRBV14 to TRBJ2-3, with 7 nucleotides matching TRBD2. V lost 4 bases, J lost 2 bases, and 12 bases stayed unmatched. The CDR3 has 17 amino acids. In germline, CDR1 is SGHDN, CDR2 FVKESK. CDR3 sequence (DNA): TGTGCCAGCAGCCCTCTAGGGACTATCCCGGACACAGATACGCAGTATTTT. It is translated as CASSPLGTIPDTDTQYF. The entire variable domain, with the rest obtained from reference TRBV14 and TRBJ2-3, is as follows: EAGVTQFPSHSVIEKGQTVTLRCDPISGHDNLYWYRRVMGKEIKFLLHFVKESKQDESGMPNNRFLAERTGGTYSTLKVQPAELEDSGVYFCASSPLGTIPDTDTQYFGPGTRLTVL.

This clonotype was detected only a few times. This beta chain is a stray sequence in a library constructed for alpha chains; its clone size is not meaningful. The chain carries TRBV6-6 and TRBJ2-2, with D possibly TRBD2 on 6 matching bases. Germline loops: CDR1 MNHNY, CDR2 SVGAGI (reference sequence). Trimming cost V 3 bases and J 5 bases, with 7 bases left between them. The CDR3 extends over 13 amino acids. CDR3 coding DNA: TGTGCCAGCAGTTATCGGGGGACCGGGGAGCTGTTTTTT. Translated: CASSYRGTGELFF.

Comment on this clonotype: This beta chain turned up in a library designed for alpha chains; as an off-target read, its abundance says little. The chain recombines TRBV2 with TRBJ2-5; D call uncertain. The germline V gene has CDR1 SNHLY and CDR2 FYNNEI. CDR3 length equals 13 residues. Between the trimmed V and J ends, which lost 5 bases and 0 bases, there was a span of 7 bases. The CDR3 spells CASSQSNQETQYF. As DNA, the CDR3 is TGTGCCAGCAGTCAAAGCAACCAAGAGACCCAGTACTTC.

Regarding this clonotype: This beta chain represents an off-target read in a library built for alpha chains; its size is of limited meaning. The chain combines TRBV5-1 with TRBJ2-2; D may be TRBD2 (5 bases). The CDR3 sequence is 16 residues long. Per germline, CDR1 SGHRS and CDR2 YFSETQ. V lost 4 bases and J 0 bases, leaving 13 bases between the germline ends. The DNA of the CDR3 is TGCGCCAGCAGCCTGTCGCGGGTAGCGAACACCGGGGAGCTGTTTTTT. Its protein product is CASSLSRVANTGELFF.

In the case of this clonotype: This beta chain represents an off-target read in a library built for alpha chains; its size is of limited meaning. This sequence joins TRBV18 and TRBJ2-1; tentative D call: TRBD1 (6 bases). The V end lost 3 bases, the J end lost 5 bases, and 8 bases lay between the germline ends. The germline gives CDR1 KGHSH, CDR2 LQKENI. The CDR3 totals 13 residues. The CDR3 DNA reads as TGTGCCAGCTCACCTGGACAGAACAATGAGCAGTTCTTC. Protein: CASSPGQNNEQFF.

In its sample, this clonotype ranks as medium-sized. This beta chain lies outside the target of a library built for alpha chains; its clone size means little. This chain joins TRBV28 and TRBJ2-5, with 8 bases fitting TRBD2. This CDR3 is built from 13 residues. Germline CDR1 reads MDHEN; CDR2 reads SYDVKM. V lost 7 bases, J lost 4 bases, and 5 bases stayed unmatched. In nucleotides, the CDR3 is TGTGCCAGCAAGCGGGAGATGGGAGAGACCCAGTACTTC. Residues: CASKREMGETQYF.

In its sample, this clonotype ranks as large. This beta chain came through as a stray read in a library set up for alpha chains, and its size says little. The chain recombines TRBV7-8 with TRBJ1-5; tentatively, D is TRBD1 (5 bases). Germline assignment: CDR1 SGHVS and CDR2 FQNEAQ. This CDR3 is built from 16 residues. Trimming shortened V by 2 bases and J by 7 bases, and 18 bases separated the two germline ends. CDR3 amino acids: CASSLWGEAANQPQHF. The CDR3 coding sequence is TGTGCCAGCAGCTTATGGGGGGAAGCAGCAAACCAGCCCCAGCATTTT.

This clonotype counts as large. This beta chain came through as a stray read in a library set up for alpha chains, and its size says little. The chain carries TRBV5-1 and TRBJ1-3; 9 nucleotides line up with TRBD1. Germline values: CDR1 SGHRS, CDR2 YFSETQ. CDR3 size: 15 residues. V lost 0 bases to trimming and J lost 6 bases; unmatched junction nucleotides: 4. CDR3 protein: CASSLGDRAENTIYF. CDR3 DNA sequence: TGCGCCAGCAGCTTGGGGGACAGGGCCGAAAACACCATATATTTT.

This clonotype came up a few times. This beta chain turned up in a library designed for alpha chains; as an off-target read, its abundance says little. V gene TRBV5-1 combines with J gene TRBJ2-1, with D perhaps TRBD1 or TRBD2 (5 bases each). Germline values: CDR1 SGHRS, CDR2 YFSETQ. V lost 0 bases and J lost 5, with 6 bases in between. The CDR3 loop spans 13 amino acids. CDR3 sequence reads: CASSLGGDNEQFF. CDR3 nucleotide sequence: TGCGCCAGCAGCTTGGGAGGGGACAATGAGCAGTTCTTC.

Notes on this clonotype: Within a library made for alpha chains, this beta chain is off target, and its count is uninformative. The chain carries TRBV5-1 and TRBJ2-7; 8 nucleotides align to TRBD1. The ends lost 4 bases at V and 1 base at J; junction bases unmatched: 7. The germline gives CDR1 SGHRS, CDR2 YFSETQ. This CDR3 spans 15 amino acids. The CDR3 sequence is CASSGGQGKSYEQYF. Here the CDR3 DNA reads TGCGCCAGCAGCGGAGGACAGGGTAAATCCTACGAGCAGTACTTC.

This clonotype is categorized as medium-sized. This beta chain is off target for a library built for alpha chains, so its abundance means little. The rearrangement joins TRBV20-1 to TRBJ1-1; D is possibly TRBD1 (6 bases). The CDR3 sequence is 14 residues long. Germline CDR1 and CDR2: DFQATT and SNEGSKA (reference sequence). The V and J ends lost 5 bases and 3 bases respectively, with 16 bases between them. CDR3 in DNA: TGCAGTGCTTACCAACAGGGCCGGGACACTGAAGCTTTCTTT. The encoded protein is CSAYQQGRDTEAFF.

On this clonotype: Because this beta chain is a stray read in a library intended to capture alpha chains, its abundance should not be given much weight. The chain employs TRBV29-1 and TRBJ1-1; the D is unclear. V was trimmed by 3 bases and J by 1 base, leaving 9 bases between them. This CDR3 spans 13 amino acids. CDR1 and CDR2 (germline): SQVTM, ANQGSEA. CDR3 protein: CSVEPRQNTEAFF. CDR3 in DNA: TGCAGCGTTGAGCCCCGACAGAACACTGAAGCTTTCTTT. Together with reference TRBV29-1 and TRBJ1-1, the CDR3 gives the full variable domain: SAVISQKPSRDICQRGTSLTIQCQVDSQVTMMFWYRQQPGQSLTLIATANQGSEATYESGFVIDKFPISRPNLTFSTLTVSNMSPEDSSIYLCSVEPRQNTEAFFGQGTRLTVV.

By sample fraction, this clonotype is medium-sized. This beta chain is a stray read from a library made for alpha chains; its abundance is not meaningful. V gene TRBV28 combines with J gene TRBJ2-3; D gene ambiguous. The CDR3 extends over 12 amino acids. CDR1 and CDR2 (germline): MDHEN, SYDVKM. Trimming stripped 5 bases from V and 7 bases from J, with 10 bases between. The chain's CDR3 is CASSTSLNTQYF. The CDR3 region has the DNA TGTGCCAGCAGTACCTCCCTAAATACGCAGTATTTT.

On this clonotype: Because the library targeted alpha chains, this beta chain is an off-target read whose size means little. This chain joins TRBV4-1 and TRBJ2-5, with 7 bases aligning to TRBD1. The CDR3 has 16 residues. The germline V gene encodes CDR1 MGHRA and CDR2 YSYEKL. The trim removed 1 base at V and 5 bases at J, leaving 10 bases unmatched. The CDR3 DNA is TGCGCCAGCAGCCAAGTTGTTGAACAGGGGTTGGAGACCCAGTACTTC. It codes for CASSQVVEQGLETQYF.

As to this clonotype: Because this beta chain is a stray read in a library intended to capture alpha chains, its abundance should not be given much weight. The chain recombines TRBV30 with TRBJ1-4; 7 nucleotides line up with TRBD1. This CDR3 has 17 residues. Losses at the gene ends were 2 bases for V and 3 bases for J; bases not matched to a gene: 12. The germline V gene has CDR1 GTSNPN and CDR2 SVGIG (reference sequence). CDR3 nucleotide sequence: TGTGCCTGGAGTTGGGGGACAGCCCGGGGAGCTAATGAAAAACTGTTTTTT. This codes for CAWSWGTARGANEKLFF.

In the case of this clonotype: This beta chain is an off-target read within a library intended for alpha chains, so its frequency means little. The V and J genes are TRBV6-2 or TRBV6-3 and TRBJ1-5; no firm D call. The length of the CDR3 is 14 residues. CDR1 and CDR2 (germline): MNHEY, SVGEGT. V was pared by 3 bases and J by 7 bases, with 13 bases between. The CDR3, as DNA: TGTGCCAGCAGTTATTTGGGAGTGGACCAGCCCCAGCATTTT. This codes for CASSYLGVDQPQHF.

In its sample, this clonotype is large. This beta chain is off target for a library built for alpha chains, so its abundance means little. The chain uses TRBV4-3 and TRBJ1-6; no definite D call. This CDR3 region has 15 residues. Germline V gene sequence: CDR1 LGHNA, CDR2 YSLEER. Trimming removed 0 bases at V and 7 bases at J, with 10 bases between. The CDR3 is CASSQDPDRNSPLHF. CDR3 in DNA: TGCGCCAGCAGCCAAGATCCGGACCGAAATTCACCCCTCCACTTT.

Note on this clonotype: This beta chain is a stray read from a library made for alpha chains; its abundance is not meaningful. The chain couples TRBV3-1 to TRBJ1-6; D is unresolved. The CDR3 is 14 amino acids. V lost 4 bases to trimming and J lost 7 bases, with 11 bases between them. From germline, CDR1 is LGHDT and CDR2 YNNKEL (reference sequence). CDR3 in amino acids: CASSLGQWNSPLHF. The CDR3 nucleotides read TGTGCCAGCAGCCTCGGCCAGTGGAATTCACCCCTCCACTTT.

Concerning this clonotype: For a library built for alpha chains, this beta chain is a stray read; little rests on its size. The V gene is TRBV29-1, the J gene TRBJ2-1; 10 nucleotides match TRBD2. Germline V gene sequence: CDR1 SQVTM, CDR2 ANQGSEA. CDR3 length: 13 amino acids. Unmatched junction bases numbered 4, after V lost 7 bases and J lost 4 bases. For the CDR3, the DNA is TGCAGCGCCCCGACTAGCGGGTACAATGAGCAGTTCTTC. This gives the protein CSAPTSGYNEQFF.

A note on this clonotype: Found in a library prepared for alpha chains, this beta chain is an off-target read, and its abundance has little meaning. V usage is TRBV11-2 and J usage is TRBJ2-3; D is ambiguous. Trimming pared 2 bases from V and 4 bases from J, leaving 10 bases between. CDR1 SGHAT and CDR2 FQNNGV come from the germline V gene. The CDR3 loop spans 14 amino acids. The DNA for the CDR3 is TGTGCCAGCAGCTTACTCGAAAACTCAGATACGCAGTATTTT. Amino acid sequence: CASSLLENSDTQYF.

This clonotype turned up a few times. The library was prepared for alpha chains; this beta chain is a stray read, so its frequency means little. The gene calls are TRBV12-3 or TRBV12-4 and TRBJ2-7; 7 positions agree with TRBD1. The CDR3 covers 14 residues. After removal of 6 bases from V and 2 bases from J, the junction contained 7 bases not matched to a gene. This chain's CDR3 is CASSRTGGPYEQYF. The DNA for the CDR3 is TGTGCCAGCAGCCGGACAGGAGGCCCCTACGAGCAGTACTTC.